The 13 T cell receptor beta chains below were found in one sample sequenced in a study of T-cell reconstitution after alpha-beta-depleted transplantation in children. Preparation of the TCRbeta library used unique molecular identifiers. In TCRdb, the PCR reads were re-called with MiXCR into one record per CDR3 protein. This sample has about 300,000 distinct CDR3 sequences, with roughly a tenth found just once. The specimen was PBMCs, collected before TCRalphabeta/CD19-depleted stem cell transplant. The source is a boy under three years old with acute myeloid leukemia, due to receive a stem cell transplant.

This clonotype was counted only a few times. The chain is built from TRBV7-2 and TRBJ1-5; the D gene is possibly TRBD1 (6 bases). Between the trimmed V and J ends, which lost 1 base and 7 bases, there was a span of 8 bases. The CDR3 consists of 13 residues. Germline V gene sequence: CDR1 SGHTA, CDR2 FQGNSA. CDR3: CASSLGTVQPQHF. The CDR3 DNA is TGTGCCAGCAGCTTAGGGACAGTGCAGCCCCAGCATTTT. Based on the CDR3 plus reference TRBV7-2 and TRBJ1-5, the full variable domain is GAGVSQSPSNKVTEKGKDVELRCDPISGHTALYWYRQSLGQGLEFLIYFQGNSAPDKSGLPSDRFSAERTGGSVSTLTIQRTQQEDSAVYLCASSLGTVQPQHFGDGTRLSIL.

The chain combines TRBV27 with TRBJ2-6; D possibly corresponds to TRBD1 (5 bases). The CDR3 spans 18 residues. The ends were cut back, 0 bases at V and 6 bases at J, with 18 bases in the middle. Germline V gene lookup returns CDR1 MNHEY and CDR2 SMNVEV (reference sequence). CDR3 sequence (DNA): TGTGCCAGCAGTTTATCTCCGATGGGGTTAGGGGTGGCCAACGTCCTGACTTTC. Translation: CASSLSPMGLGVANVLTF. The full variable domain, in which reference TRBV27 and TRBJ2-6 provide the parts outside the CDR3, is EAQVTQNPRYLITVTGKKLTVTCSQNMNHEYMSWYRQDPGLGLRQIYYSMNVEVTDKGDVPEGYKVSRKEKRNFPLILESPSPNQTSLYFCASSLSPMGLGVANVLTFGAGSRLTVL.

This clonotype was picked up a small number of times. The rearrangement uses TRBV7-9 and TRBJ2-1, with TRBD2 matching 7 bases. The ends lost 2 bases at V and 5 bases at J; junction bases unmatched: 6. The length of the CDR3 is 15 residues. The germline V gene has CDR1 SEHNR and CDR2 FQNEAQ (reference sequence). The CDR3 region has the DNA TGTGCCAGCAGCTTAATCCAGCGGGGTAACAATGAGCAGTTCTTC. This codes for CASSLIQRGNNEQFF.

This clonotype was seen ten or more times. V and J are TRBV28 and TRBJ2-3; 11 bases match TRBD1. This CDR3 has 15 amino acids. Unmatched junction bases numbered 2, after V lost 4 bases and J lost 2 bases. Germline V gives CDR1 MDHEN, CDR2 SYDVKM. The CDR3 protein is CASSSGQGVTDTQYF. The CDR3 region has the DNA TGTGCCAGCAGTTCGGGACAGGGGGTCACAGATACGCAGTATTTT.

This clonotype was seen repeatedly, ten times or more. The chain has TRBV7-2 and TRBJ1-5; 8 bases fit TRBD1. This CDR3 is built from 15 residues. Germline CDR1 reads SGHTA; CDR2 reads FQGNSA. The V segment lost 2 bases and the J segment 5 bases; nucleotides outside the gene matches: 5. In DNA, the CDR3 is TGTGCCAGCAGCTTACGTGGACAGGGCTATCAGCCCCAGCATTTT. Translating gives CASSLRGQGYQPQHF.

This clonotype has ten or more counts. This chain links TRBV29-1 with TRBJ1-2; no firm D call. The germline gives CDR1 SQVTM, CDR2 ANQGSEA. This CDR3 comprises 12 residues. With 5 bases removed from V and 8 bases from J, the gap between germline ends came to 15 bases. This CDR3 reads CSVSYSQGGYTF. The CDR3 nucleotides are TGCAGCGTTTCATACAGCCAAGGAGGCTACACCTTC.

The rearrangement links TRBV5-1 to TRBJ2-5; the match to TRBD2 covers 8 bases. The CDR3 is 15 amino acids. J lost 1 base, V lost 6 bases, and 8 bases had no gene match. Germline CDR1 and CDR2: SGHRS and YFSETQ. CDR3 sequence: CASKGGGRSQETQYF. CDR3 coding DNA: TGCGCCAGCAAGGGCGGGGGGCGGTCCCAAGAGACCCAGTACTTC.

This clonotype showed up many times. This chain uses TRBV7-9 with TRBJ2-7; 9 bases match TRBD2. Per the germline V gene, CDR1 is SEHNR and CDR2 is FQNEAQ (reference sequence). The ends lost 0 bases at V and 3 bases at J; junction bases unmatched: 3. CDR3 length: 15 amino acids. CDR3 residues: CASSLAASGVYEQYF. The DNA of the CDR3 is TGTGCCAGCAGCTTAGCCGCTAGCGGGGTCTACGAGCAGTACTTC. The whole variable domain, filled in from reference TRBV7-9 and TRBJ2-7, reads DTGVSQNPRHKITKRGQNVTFRCDPISEHNRLYWYRQTLGQGPEFLTYFQNEAQLEKSRLLSDRFSAERPKGSFSTLEIQRTEQGDSAMYLCASSLAASGVYEQYFGPGTRLTVT.

This clonotype was counted ten times or more. The CDR3 nucleotides read TGTGCCAGCAGTTACCAGGGGCCCCAGCATTTT. Translated: CASSYQGPQHF. This chain uses TRBV12-3 or TRBV12-4 with TRBJ1-5; maybe TRBD1 (5 bases). V lost 4 bases and J 9 bases, leaving 7 bases between the germline ends. This CDR3 is 11 amino acids long.

The chain joins TRBV27 to TRBJ2-7; TRBD1 matches at 7 bases. V lost 9 bases and J lost 0; bases outside the gene matches: 14. CDR3 length: 16 residues. CDR1 is MNHEY and CDR2 is SMNVEV in the germline V gene (reference sequence). CDR3 sequence (DNA): TGTGCCAGAACGGGACAGCGCCTGCGAGGCTCCTACGAGCAGTACTTC. This gives the protein CARTGQRLRGSYEQYF.

The sample holds many counts of this clonotype. This sequence joins TRBV4-3 and TRBJ2-3, with TRBD1 identical over 9 bases. Germline V lookup: CDR1 LGHNA, CDR2 YSLEER. The J segment lost 0 bases and the V segment lost 3 bases, leaving 4 bases of the junction unmatched. This CDR3 region has 16 residues. In DNA, the CDR3 is TGCGCCAGCAGCCAGGTGACAGGGGGAAGCACAGATACGCAGTATTTT. It yields the protein CASSQVTGGSTDTQYF.

Ten or more counts support this clonotype. CDR3 coding DNA: TGTGCCAGCAGTGTCCCCCTAGTGGGGGCGCGGGAGACCCAGTACTTC. It is translated as CASSVPLVGARETQYF. This chain links TRBV28 with TRBJ2-5, with D possibly matching TRBD1 (6 bases). The CDR3 is 16 residues long. The germline gives CDR1 MDHEN, CDR2 SYDVKM. V lost 5 bases and J lost 5, with 21 bases in between.

This clonotype was recorded many times. This chain joins TRBV9 and TRBJ2-3; D not certain. Germline V gene lookup returns CDR1 SGDLS and CDR2 YYNGEE. The V and J ends lost 2 bases and 4 bases respectively, with 8 bases between them. This CDR3 spans 13 amino acids. CDR3 in amino acids: CASSVPSADTQYF. The CDR3 DNA sequence: TGTGCCAGCAGCGTCCCCTCGGCAGATACGCAGTATTTT.